A selection of T cell receptor beta chains follows, all from one sample in a study of T cell responses to AZD1222 COVID-19 vaccine. Only in-frame clones appear in the TCRdb table, and some are missing; sequencing was by immunoSEQ multiplex PCR. The sample yields about 180,000 clones, approximately 94% seen once. The material sequenced was peripheral blood, taken 28 days after the second AZD1222 dose. Receptors originate from an adult who received the AZD1222 COVID-19 vaccine. The CDR3 runs from the conserved cysteine through the conserved F or W. Fields, in order: D gene, J gene, clone size, V gene, CDR3 protein, CDR3 DNA. D genes are given only for firm matches. Clone size, where shown, is once, few, many, or a class for clones that have expanded.

>TRBD2|TRBJ2-1|.|TRBV5-1
CASRLGYHRTSGHNEQFF
TGCGCCAGCCGCTTAGGGTACCATCGGACTAGCGGCCACAATGAGCAGTTCTTC
>.|TRBJ2-1|.|TRBV28
CASSQRTENNEQFF
TGTGCCAGCAGTCAACGGACCGAAAACAATGAGCAGTTCTTC
>TRBD2|TRBJ2-3|.|TRBV3-1/TRBV3-2
CASSQEGLAMDTQYF
TGTGCCAGCAGCCAAGAGGGACTAGCTATGGATACGCAGTATTTT
>TRBD2|TRBJ2-1|.|TRBV3-1/TRBV3-2
CASSQKGLAGYNEQFF
TGTGCCAGCAGCCAGAAGGGACTAGCGGGGTACAATGAGCAGTTCTTC
>.|TRBJ1-2|.|TRBV3-1/TRBV3-2
CASSQTDRLSGYTF
TGTGCCAGCAGTCAAACAGATAGGCTCTCTGGCTACACCTTC
>TRBD1|TRBJ2-1|.|TRBV29-1
CSVGPPGQYNEQFF
TGCAGCGTTGGACCTCCGGGACAGTACAATGAGCAGTTCTTC
>TRBD1|TRBJ1-2|once|TRBV28
CASSTTGQASYGYTF
TGTGCCAGCAGTACTACGGGACAGGCCTCCTATGGCTACACCTTC
>.|TRBJ1-2|.|TRBV27
CASSGYRANYGYTF
TGTGCCAGCAGTGGATACAGGGCTAACTATGGCTACACCTTC
>.|TRBJ2-7|.|TRBV3-1/TRBV3-2
CASSQYVQGFDEQYF
TGTGCCAGCAGCCAATACGTTCAGGGATTTGACGAGCAGTACTTC
>.|TRBJ1-1|.|TRBV12-3/TRBV12-4
CASSLGGGTEAFF
TGTGCCAGCAGTTTGGGGGGGGGCACTGAAGCTTTCTTT
>.|TRBJ1-3|.|TRBV25-1
CASSDPTASGNTIYF
TGTGCCAGCAGTGACCCGACAGCCTCTGGAAACACCATATATTTT
>.|TRBJ2-1|.|TRBV5-1
CASSLVGGAFTNEQFF
TGCGCCAGCAGCTTGGTTGGGGGGGCCTTTACAAATGAGCAGTTCTTC
>.|TRBJ2-7|.|TRBV29-1
CSVGWTYEQYF
TGCAGCGTTGGTTGGACGTACGAGCAGTACTTC
>.|TRBJ2-3|.|TRBV9
CASSASGSTDTQYF
TGTGCCAGCAGCGCCAGCGGCAGCACAGATACGCAGTATTTT
>.|TRBJ1-5|.|TRBV19
CASSLLINQPQHF
TGTGCCAGTAGTCTCCTAATTAATCAGCCCCAGCATTTT
>.|TRBJ1-1|.|TRBV4-3
CASSQNTGSRTEAFF
TGCGCCAGCAGCCAGAACACAGGGAGTCGAACTGAAGCTTTCTTT
>TRBD1|TRBJ1-4|.|TRBV27
CASKQGGVTNEKLFF
TGTGCCAGCAAACAGGGGGGGGTAACTAATGAAAAACTGTTTTTT
>.|TRBJ1-3|.|TRBV28
CASRSQGEGYTIYF
TGTGCCAGCAGGTCACAGGGAGAGGGGTACACCATATATTTT
>.|TRBJ2-7|.|TRBV6-4
CASSGDMYEQYF
TGTGCCAGCAGTGGCGACATGTACGAGCAGTACTTC
>.|TRBJ1-1|few|TRBV14
CASSPGGALNTEAFF
TGTGCCAGCAGCCCCGGGGGGGCCTTGAACACTGAAGCTTTCTTT
>.|TRBJ2-1|.|TRBV7-2
CASSPAGYNEQFF
TGTGCCAGCAGCCCAGCAGGGTACAATGAGCAGTTCTTC
>TRBD1|TRBJ2-7|.|TRBV6-1
CASSESGTGAYEQYF
TGTGCCAGCAGTGAATCCGGGACAGGGGCCTACGAGCAGTACTTC
>.|TRBJ2-7|.|TRBV27
CASSSVRDSYEQYF
TGTGCCAGCAGTTCGGTCCGGGATTCCTACGAGCAGTACTTC
>.|TRBJ1-2|.|TRBV7-9
CASSQQNFNRDYYGYTF
TGTGCCAGCAGCCAACAAAACTTCAACAGGGACTACTATGGCTACACCTTC
>.|TRBJ1-1|.|TRBV29-1
CSVGSVRNTEAFF
TGCAGCGTCGGTTCTGTTCGAAACACTGAAGCTTTCTTT
>.|TRBJ1-6|.|TRBV4-1
CASSQAPGYQSPLHF
TGCGCCAGCAGCCAAGCCCCGGGATATCAATCACCCCTCCACTTT
>.|TRBJ2-7|.|TRBV4-3
CASSQDFLYEQYF
TGCGCCAGCAGCCAAGATTTTCTCTACGAGCAGTACTTC
>TRBD2|TRBJ2-1|.|TRBV24-1
CATSDWDSGVYNEQFF
TGTGCCACCAGTGATTGGGATAGCGGGGTATACAATGAGCAGTTCTTC
>TRBD1|TRBJ1-6|few|TRBV5-1
CASSLRTLTGGRNSPLHF
TGCGCCAGCAGCCTTAGAACCCTGACAGGGGGTCGTAATTCACCCCTCCACTTT
>TRBD1|TRBJ1-6|.|TRBV11-3
CASSYEQGRNSPLHF
TGTGCCAGCAGCTACGAACAGGGGCGCAATTCACCCCTCCACTTT
>.|TRBJ2-5|once|TRBV6-5
CASGRSETQYF
TGTGCCAGCGGACGGTCAGAGACCCAGTACTTC
>.|TRBJ2-1|once|TRBV3-1/TRBV3-2
CASLSGLSSSYNEQFF
TGTGCCAGCCTCTCGGGGTTATCGAGCTCCTACAATGAGCAGTTCTTC
>TRBD1|TRBJ2-2|.|TRBV2
CASAAGGTGELFF
TGTGCCAGCGCGGCAGGGGGCACCGGGGAGCTGTTTTTT
>.|TRBJ2-3|.|TRBV6-1
CASSDPRVRTDTQYF
TGTGCCAGCAGTGATCCCAGGGTGAGGACAGATACGCAGTATTTT
>TRBD1|TRBJ2-7|.|TRBV6-5
CASRDRGTYEQYF
TGTGCCAGCAGGGACAGGGGGACCTACGAGCAGTACTTC
>.|TRBJ1-5|.|TRBV18
CASSPIQALLYSNQPQHF
TGTGCCAGCTCACCAATACAGGCTCTATTGTATAGCAATCAGCCCCAGCATTTT